This TCR beta chain was profiled in a study of CD8 T cells in Susac syndrome. On this clonotype itself: No antigen is known for it.

Study observations and caveats: Across the total CD8+ repertoires, over 15 Susac-specific public clones were found. The CD8+ TEMRA repertoires yielded 5 or 6 such clones.

The CDR3 is made up of 12 amino acids. The germline CDR1 and CDR2 sequences are SGHVS and FQNEAQ. With 6 bases removed from V and 8 bases from J, the gap between germline ends came to 11 bases. Reverse transcription of about 0.45 to 1 ug RNA was performed with random hexamers. One entry per CDR3 protein, called by TCRdb with MiXCR from the immunoSEQ multiplex PCR reads. The sample holds about 190,000 distinct CDR3 sequences, 85% to 95% seen once. The sequence derives from a human donor with Susac syndrome. The rearrangement links TRBV7-8 to TRBJ2-1; D unclear. Source material: CD8+ T cells from PBMCs. The chain's CDR3 is CASSRTGHEQFF. The CDR3, as DNA: TGTGCCAGCAGTCGAACGGGCCATGAGCAGTTCTTC.